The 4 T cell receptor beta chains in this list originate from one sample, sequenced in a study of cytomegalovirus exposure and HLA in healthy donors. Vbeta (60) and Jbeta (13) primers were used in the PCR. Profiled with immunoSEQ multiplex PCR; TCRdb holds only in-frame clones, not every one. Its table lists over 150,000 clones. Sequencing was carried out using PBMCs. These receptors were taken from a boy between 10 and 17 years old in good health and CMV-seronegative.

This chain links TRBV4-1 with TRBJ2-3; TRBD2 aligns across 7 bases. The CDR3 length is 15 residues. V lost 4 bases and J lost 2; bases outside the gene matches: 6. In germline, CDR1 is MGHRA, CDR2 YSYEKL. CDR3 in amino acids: CASSRLAVDTDTQYF. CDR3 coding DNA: TGCGCCAGCAGCCGGCTAGCGGTTGACACAGATACGCAGTATTTT.

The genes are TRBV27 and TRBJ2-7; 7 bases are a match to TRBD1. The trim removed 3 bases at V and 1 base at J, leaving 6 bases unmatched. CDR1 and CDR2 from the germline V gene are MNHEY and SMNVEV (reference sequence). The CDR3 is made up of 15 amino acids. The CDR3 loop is CASSFIQGKSYEQYF. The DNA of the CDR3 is TGTGCCAGCAGTTTTATACAGGGGAAATCCTACGAGCAGTACTTC.

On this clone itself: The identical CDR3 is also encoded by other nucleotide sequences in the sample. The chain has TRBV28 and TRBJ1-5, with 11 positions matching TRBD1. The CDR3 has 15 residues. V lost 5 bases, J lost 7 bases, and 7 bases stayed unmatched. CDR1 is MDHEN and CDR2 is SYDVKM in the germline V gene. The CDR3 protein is CASSPPRDRGQPQHF. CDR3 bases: TGTGCCAGCAGTCCGCCCCGGGACAGGGGGCAGCCCCAGCATTTT.

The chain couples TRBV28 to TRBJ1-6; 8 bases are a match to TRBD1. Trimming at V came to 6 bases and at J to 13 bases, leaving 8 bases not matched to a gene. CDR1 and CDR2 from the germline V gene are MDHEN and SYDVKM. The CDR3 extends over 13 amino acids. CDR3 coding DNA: TGTGCCAGCAGGGACGACAGGGGAGGGCCCCTCCACTTT. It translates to CASRDDRGGPLHF.